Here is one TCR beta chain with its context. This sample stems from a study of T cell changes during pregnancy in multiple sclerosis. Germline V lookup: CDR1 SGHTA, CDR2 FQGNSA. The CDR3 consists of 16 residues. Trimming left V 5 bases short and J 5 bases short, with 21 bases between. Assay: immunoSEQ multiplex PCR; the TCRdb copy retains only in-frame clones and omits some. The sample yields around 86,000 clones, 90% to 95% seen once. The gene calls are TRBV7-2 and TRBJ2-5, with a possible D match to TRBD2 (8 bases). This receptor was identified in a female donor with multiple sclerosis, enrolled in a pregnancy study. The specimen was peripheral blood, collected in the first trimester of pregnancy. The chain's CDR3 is CASSQGGPAGVETQYF. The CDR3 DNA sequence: TGTGCCAGCAGCCAGGGGGGACCAGCGGGGGTGGAGACCCAGTACTTC.